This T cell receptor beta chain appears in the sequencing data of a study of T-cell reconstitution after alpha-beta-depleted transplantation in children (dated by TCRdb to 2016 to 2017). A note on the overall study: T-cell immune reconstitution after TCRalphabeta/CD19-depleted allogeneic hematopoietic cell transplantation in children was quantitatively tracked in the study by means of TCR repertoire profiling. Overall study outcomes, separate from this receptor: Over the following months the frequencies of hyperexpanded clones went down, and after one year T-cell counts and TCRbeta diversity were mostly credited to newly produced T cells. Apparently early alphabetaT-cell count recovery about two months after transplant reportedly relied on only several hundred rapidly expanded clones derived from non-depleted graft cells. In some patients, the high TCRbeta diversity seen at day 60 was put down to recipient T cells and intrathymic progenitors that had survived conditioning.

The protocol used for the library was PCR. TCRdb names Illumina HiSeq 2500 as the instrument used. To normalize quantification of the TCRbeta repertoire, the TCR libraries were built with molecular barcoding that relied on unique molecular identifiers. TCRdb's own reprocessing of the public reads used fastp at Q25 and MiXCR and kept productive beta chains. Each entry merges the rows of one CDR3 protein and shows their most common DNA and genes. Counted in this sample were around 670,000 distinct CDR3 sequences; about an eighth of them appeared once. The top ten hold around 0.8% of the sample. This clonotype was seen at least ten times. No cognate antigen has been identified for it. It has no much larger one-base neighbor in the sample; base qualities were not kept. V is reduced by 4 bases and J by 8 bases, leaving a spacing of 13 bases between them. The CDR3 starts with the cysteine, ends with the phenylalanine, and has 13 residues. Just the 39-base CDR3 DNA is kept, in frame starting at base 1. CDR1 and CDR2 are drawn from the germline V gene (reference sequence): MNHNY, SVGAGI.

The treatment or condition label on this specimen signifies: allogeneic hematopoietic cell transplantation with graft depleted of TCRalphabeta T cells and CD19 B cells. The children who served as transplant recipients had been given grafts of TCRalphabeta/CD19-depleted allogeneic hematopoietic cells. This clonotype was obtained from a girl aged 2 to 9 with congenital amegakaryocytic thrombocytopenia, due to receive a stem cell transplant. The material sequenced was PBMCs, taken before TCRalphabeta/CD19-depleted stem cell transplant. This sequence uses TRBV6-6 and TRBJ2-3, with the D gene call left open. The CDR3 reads CASSSGPLGTQYF. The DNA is TGTGCCAGCAGTTCAGGTCCTTTGGGTACGCAGTATTTT.